Only a few counts were recorded for the clone carrying this T cell receptor (beta chain). 13 Jbeta primers and 60 Vbeta primers were used for the PCR. This table comes from immunoSEQ multiplex PCR, and its TCRdb copy is limited to in-frame clones, with some not included. The sample has roughly 100,000 clones, more than 75% seen once; the top ten hold 5% to 7%. The data belong to a study of cytomegalovirus exposure and HLA in healthy donors. This TCR came from a woman in her fifties or sixties in good health and CMV-seropositive. What was sequenced was PBMCs.

The chain's CDR3 is CASRPGQGGSAFF. CDR3 coding DNA: TGTGCCAGCAGACCGGGACAGGGGGGATCAGCTTTCTTT. The chain uses TRBV6-1 and TRBJ1-1; 11 nucleotides align to TRBD1. The CDR3 is 13 residues long. In germline, CDR1 is MNHNS, CDR2 SASEGT. J gave up 10 bases and V 6 bases, and 7 bases lay outside the gene matches.